In this sample, the clone carrying this TCR beta chain is medium-sized (0.01 to 0.1%). Its matching antigen is unknown. Thyroid surgery was preceded by no treatment in any patient. This CDR3 is 13 amino acids long. Germline CDR1 is MNHEY and CDR2 is SMNVEV (reference sequence). The V segment lost 6 bases and the J segment 4 bases; nucleotides outside the gene matches: 5. The data derive from a study of metastatic and nonmetastatic thyroid tumors. In the study overall: Repertoires from blood and tumor or nodule tissue of malignant and benign thyroid patients were compared.

Overall study findings and caveats: Malignant tumors reportedly showed significantly higher TCR beta diversity than benign nodules in both blood and tumor.

TCRdb re-called the PCR reads with MiXCR. The sample has tens of thousands of clones; around 20% are singletons. The gene calls are TRBV27 and TRBJ1-2; 7 nucleotides match TRBD1. The specimen sequenced was blood. The clonotype was recovered from a female donor with papillary thyroid cancer or a benign thyroid nodule (not recorded which). Some clones in this sample may be carry-over from other donors' samples. CDR3 DNA sequence: TGTGCCAGCAGCCCTACAGGGGCCTATGGCTACACCTTC. Protein: CASSPTGAYGYTF.